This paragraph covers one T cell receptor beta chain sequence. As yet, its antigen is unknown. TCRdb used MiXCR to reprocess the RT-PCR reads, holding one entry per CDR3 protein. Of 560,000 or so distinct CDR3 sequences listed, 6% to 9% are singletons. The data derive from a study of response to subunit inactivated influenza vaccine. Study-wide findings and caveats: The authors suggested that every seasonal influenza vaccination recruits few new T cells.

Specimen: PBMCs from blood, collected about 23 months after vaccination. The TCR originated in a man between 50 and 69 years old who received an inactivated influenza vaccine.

The CDR3: CASSRISEDNEQFF. As DNA, the CDR3 is TGTGCCAGCAGTCGAATTTCGGAGGACAATGAGCAGTTCTTC. This chain uses TRBV12-3 or TRBV12-4 with TRBJ2-1, with D tentatively TRBD2 (5 bases). V shed 5 bases and J shed 5 bases, with 13 bases lying between them. The CDR3 contains 14 residues.